This TCR beta chain comes out of a study of shared clonotypes between healthy human individuals. The repertoire was sequenced with immunoSEQ multiplex PCR; TCRdb's copy has only in-frame clones and lacks some. The table has millions of clones, roughly 95% seen once. Every donor, a Caucasian adult, lived in Nashville, Tennessee. Regarding this clone: Other DNA sequences in the same sample also yield this CDR3.

The sequenced sample consisted of naive CD4+ T cells sorted from blood. Documented subset: CD45RA+ positively selected. The TCR comes from a man between 18 and 35 years old in good health.

CDR3 nucleotides: TGCGCCAGCAGCTTGGACAGGGGGAATGAGCAGTTCTTC. This sequence encodes CASSLDRGNEQFF. V usage is TRBV5-1 and J usage is TRBJ2-1; TRBD1 matches 8 bases. In germline, CDR1 is SGHRS, CDR2 YFSETQ. The junction had 0 bases not matched to a gene; V was cut back by 0 bases and J by 7 bases. The CDR3 runs to 13 residues.